One sample yielded the 17 T cell receptor beta chains listed below, sequenced in a study of blood T cell repertoires in COVID-19. The assay was immunoSEQ multiplex PCR, and TCRdb's table has in-frame clones only and misses some. The repertoire holds a few hundred thousand clones, with approximately 90% as singletons. The sequenced sample was PBMCs or T cells enriched from blood (not recorded which). The origin of the receptors is a man aged 30 to 39 who had recovered from COVID-19.

The chain combines TRBV4-1 with TRBJ2-7; D perhaps matches TRBD2 (6 bases). Trimming cost V 0 bases and J 6 bases, with 9 bases left between them. The CDR3 totals 13 residues. In germline, CDR1 is MGHRA, CDR2 YSYEKL. The CDR3 sequence is CASSQEEGGEQYF. As DNA, the CDR3 is TGCGCCAGCAGCCAAGAGGAGGGTGGCGAGCAGTACTTC.

V is TRBV27 and J is TRBJ1-2; D gene unclear. Germline V gene lookup returns CDR1 MNHEY and CDR2 SMNVEV (reference sequence). The CDR3 contains 13 residues. The germline V and J ends were trimmed by 6 bases and 2 bases, with 10 bases remaining between them. In DNA, the CDR3 is TGTGCCAGCAGGAGAGACAAGAACTATGGCTACACCTTC. Its protein product is CASRRDKNYGYTF.

The chain combines TRBV9 with TRBJ2-3; D remains ambiguous. Germline-derived CDR1 and CDR2 are SGDLS and YYNGEE. CDR3 size: 17 residues. Trimming pared 0 bases from V and 1 base from J, leaving 15 bases between. As DNA, the CDR3 is TGTGCCAGCAGCGTAGAAGGCAGGCCGAAGGGCACAGATACGCAGTATTTT. Protein: CASSVEGRPKGTDTQYF.

To note about this clone: The same CDR3 is also encoded by other DNA sequences in this sample. The rearrangement links TRBV6-5 to TRBJ2-5, with TRBD1 identical over 8 bases. Germline CDR1 MNHEY, CDR2 SVGAGI. The V and J ends lost 4 bases and 2 bases, in that order; junction bases with no gene match: 6. This CDR3 has 15 residues. CDR3: CASSSGGAGQETQYF. In DNA form, the CDR3 reads TGTGCCAGCAGTTCAGGGGGCGCAGGGCAAGAGACCCAGTACTTC.

V is TRBV6-4 and J is TRBJ2-3; 10 positions match TRBD2. V shed 3 bases, J shed 6 bases, and the junction held 6 bases outside the gene matches. The V gene's germline CDR1 is MRHNA and CDR2 SNTAGT. The CDR3 loop spans 15 amino acids. CDR3 bases: TGTGCCAGCAGTGATCTAGCGGGGGCGAAGGATACGCAGTATTTT. Translated: CASSDLAGAKDTQYF.

The chain is built from TRBV4-2 and TRBJ1-4; perhaps TRBD1 as D (6 bases). The germline CDR1 and CDR2 sequences are LGHNA and YNFKEQ. The CDR3 runs 16 residues. Trimming took 1 base from V and 2 from J, leaving 11 bases between them. As DNA, the CDR3 is TGTGCCAGCAGCCAAGTTAGCAGGGGCACTAATGAAAAACTGTTTTTT. It specifies CASSQVSRGTNEKLFF.

The chain has TRBV27 and TRBJ1-2, with D perhaps matching TRBD1 (6 bases). In germline, CDR1 is MNHEY, CDR2 SMNVEV (reference sequence). The V end was cut by 3 bases, the J end by 2 bases, with 7 bases between. The CDR3 totals 13 residues. CDR3 amino acids: CASSFGTNYGYTF. The DNA of the CDR3 is TGTGCCAGCAGTTTCGGGACAAACTATGGCTACACCTTC.

CDR3 sequence reads: CASSIPHRDTQYF. CDR3 in DNA: TGTGCCAGCAGCATTCCACACAGAGATACGCAGTATTTT. The chain recombines TRBV21-1 with TRBJ2-3; the tabulated D call, TRBD1, remains unverified against the DNA. TRBV21-1 represents a pseudogene. CDR3 length equals 13 residues.

The gene calls are TRBV5-8 and TRBJ1-2; D not certain. V gave up 0 bases and J gave up 3 bases, with 12 bases separating them. The CDR3 extends over 15 amino acids. Germline assignment: CDR1 SGHTS and CDR2 YDEGEE. The CDR3 protein is CASSLEILSYYGYTF. The DNA of the CDR3 is TGTGCCAGCAGCTTGGAAATTCTGAGCTACTATGGCTACACCTTC.

This rearrangement joins TRBV4-1 to TRBJ1-6, with 7 bases aligning to TRBD1. With 0 bases clipped from V and 7 bases from J, the junction kept 9 bases outside the gene matches. Germline CDR1 MGHRA, CDR2 YSYEKL. The CDR3 has 17 residues. The CDR3 region has the DNA TGCGCCAGCAGCCAAGATCCGGGACAGTTATACAATTCACCCCTCCACTTT. It yields the protein CASSQDPGQLYNSPLHF.

V usage is TRBV6-4 and J usage is TRBJ1-6; 8 nucleotides align to TRBD1. This CDR3 spans 15 amino acids. Germline CDR1 is MRHNA and CDR2 is SNTAGT. Unmatched junction bases numbered 8, after V lost 5 bases and J lost 8 bases. In DNA, the CDR3 is TGTGCCAGCAGTTTACAGGGGGACGAGGATTCACCCCTCCACTTT. It yields the protein CASSLQGDEDSPLHF.

The chain employs TRBV19 and TRBJ2-1; TRBD2 aligns across 12 bases. J gave up 8 bases and V 6 bases, and 5 bases lay outside the gene matches. Germline V lookup: CDR1 LNHDA, CDR2 SQIVND (reference sequence). CDR3 length: 14 amino acids. CDR3 DNA: TGTGCCAGTAGAGGACTAGCGGGACGGCATGAGCAGTTCTTC. The encoded protein is CASRGLAGRHEQFF.

The chain employs TRBV11-2 and TRBJ1-3, with D maybe TRBD1 (5 bases). Germline V lookup: CDR1 SGHAT, CDR2 FQNNGV. The V gene lost 3 bases and the J gene lost 0 bases, with 12 bases spanning the gap. CDR3 length: 16 amino acids. The chain's CDR3 is CASSFQQANSGNTIYF. DNA for the CDR3: TGTGCCAGCAGCTTCCAACAGGCAAACTCTGGAAACACCATATATTTT.

As DNA, the CDR3 is TGTGCCAGCAGGTCACGACAGGGTTCGTTTCCTCAAGCTTTCTTT. Translating it yields CASRSRQGSFPQAFF. The chain joins TRBV6-5 to TRBJ1-1; 7 nucleotides agree with TRBD1. Germline loops: CDR1 MNHEY, CDR2 SVGAGI. The CDR3 consists of 15 residues. V shed 6 bases, J shed 9 bases, and the junction held 16 bases outside the gene matches.

The V gene is TRBV5-1, the J gene TRBJ2-2; 7 bases fit TRBD2. Germline lookup yields CDR1 SGHRS and CDR2 YFSETQ. This CDR3 region has 17 residues. V was pared by 1 base and J by 0 bases, with 6 bases of the junction left unmatched. CDR3 sequence: CASSLSGGSANTGELFF. The CDR3 DNA follows: TGCGCCAGCAGCTTGTCCGGGGGGTCTGCGAACACCGGGGAGCTGTTTTTT.

The chain has TRBV6-2 or TRBV6-3 and TRBJ2-7; 12 bases map to TRBD2. V was pared by 7 bases and J by 9 bases, with 10 bases of the junction left unmatched. Germline assignment: CDR1 MNHEY and CDR2 SVGEGT. The CDR3 has 14 residues. The CDR3 DNA is TGTGCCAGCAACCCGACTAGCGGGAGATGGGTGCAGTACTTC. It is translated as CASNPTSGRWVQYF.

The CDR3 sequence is CASSTLAGGGATDTQYF. The CDR3 nucleotides are TGTGCCAGCAGCACTCTAGCGGGGGGTGGGGCCACAGATACGCAGTATTTT. This chain links TRBV7-2 with TRBJ2-3, with 11 positions matching TRBD2. Per the germline V gene, CDR1 is SGHTA and CDR2 is FQGNSA. This CDR3 has 17 residues. Losses at the gene ends were 5 bases for V and 2 bases for J; bases not matched to a gene: 9.